Below are 30 T cell receptor beta chains sequenced from a single sample in a study of T cell clonotyping in hematopoietic cell transplantation. The time point here: recipient sample about 28 days before transplant, after cytoreduction. Here immunoSEQ multiplex PCR was the method, and the copy in TCRdb shows in-frame clones only, minus some. The sample carries about 69,000 clones, approximately 95% recorded once. Sequenced here: peripheral blood mononuclear cells, sampled before stem cell transplant. The receptors here all came from a woman in her forties or fifties with acute myeloid leukemia. Some clones in this sample may be carry-over from other donors' samples.

This chain connects TRBV2 to TRBJ2-5; TRBD1 agrees at 10 bases. This CDR3 spans 16 amino acids. After removal of 4 bases from V and 0 bases from J, the junction contained 5 bases not matched to a gene. Germline values: CDR1 SNHLY, CDR2 FYNNEI. CDR3 in amino acids: CASSVWGQGNQETQYF. The CDR3, as DNA: TGTGCCAGCAGTGTTTGGGGACAGGGGAACCAAGAGACCCAGTACTTC.

The V gene is TRBV6-5, the J gene TRBJ2-1; a weak D match, TRBD2 (7 bases). The germline gives CDR1 MNHEY, CDR2 SVGAGI. This CDR3 is built from 15 residues. The germline V and J ends were trimmed by 6 bases and 4 bases, with 16 bases remaining between them. The CDR3 nucleotides read TGTGCCAGCAGCGCAGGGGACTACAATTACAATGAGCAGTTCTTC. Encoded protein: CASSAGDYNYNEQFF.

CDR3 region: CASRERGVYGYTF. CDR3 coding DNA: TGTGCCAGCAGAGAGAGAGGGGTATATGGCTACACCTTC. J is TRBJ1-2 and V is TRBV27; D is perhaps TRBD1 (5 bases). From germline, CDR1 is MNHEY and CDR2 SMNVEV (reference sequence). Trimming stripped 6 bases from V and 5 bases from J, with 13 bases between. This CDR3 spans 13 amino acids.

This clone was counted once. This chain joins TRBV7-9 and TRBJ1-5; unclear D gene. Germline V lookup: CDR1 SEHNR, CDR2 FQNEAQ (reference sequence). The CDR3 has 11 residues. The V end was cut by 5 bases, the J end by 9 bases, with 8 bases between. This CDR3 is CASSGIGPQHF. The CDR3 coding sequence is TGTGCCAGCAGCGGTATAGGGCCCCAGCATTTT.

This chain links TRBV19 with TRBJ2-7, with 10 bases identical to TRBD2. CDR3 length equals 16 residues. Germline trimming cut 5 bases from V and 0 bases from J; bases unmatched to any gene: 7. Germline CDR1 LNHDA, CDR2 SQIVND (reference sequence). CDR3 loop: CASSSSGRFLSYEQYF. The CDR3 DNA reads TGTGCCAGTAGTTCTAGCGGGAGATTCCTCTCCTACGAGCAGTACTTC. The whole variable domain, remainder taken from reference TRBV19 and TRBJ2-7, is DGGITQSPKYLFRKEGQNVTLSCEQNLNHDAMYWYRQDPGQGLRLIYYSQIVNDFQKGDIAEGYSVSREKKESFPLTVTSAQKNPTAFYLCASSSSGRFLSYEQYFGPGTRLTVT.

The J gene is TRBJ1-2, the V gene TRBV11-2; the D gene is possibly TRBD1 (6 bases). Germline V gene data show CDR1 as SGHAT and CDR2 as FQNNGV. This CDR3 contains 16 residues. The V and J ends lost 2 bases and 8 bases respectively, with 21 bases between them. The CDR3 DNA is TGTGCCAGCAGCTTATTAGGCGGAGGGGGGCCAATGGGCTACACCTTC. Translating gives CASSLLGGGGPMGYTF.

The chain joins TRBV4-2 to TRBJ2-3, with TRBD2 matching 9 bases. This CDR3 has 17 amino acids. With 4 bases clipped from V and 4 bases from J, the junction kept 12 bases outside the gene matches. From germline, CDR1 is LGHNA and CDR2 YNFKEQ. CDR3 in DNA: TGTGCCAGCAGCCCCACGGCGGGGGGCGGGAGGGCAGATACGCAGTATTTT. Its translation: CASSPTAGGGRADTQYF.

This chain uses TRBV13 with TRBJ2-1; tentatively, D is TRBD2 (7 bases). The CDR3 runs to 11 residues. The V gene's germline CDR1 is PRHDT and CDR2 FYEKMQ (reference sequence). Between the trimmed V and J ends, which lost 3 bases and 14 bases, there was a span of 11 bases. CDR3 in amino acids: CASSFTGGKFF. In DNA, the CDR3 is TGTGCCAGCAGCTTCACGGGGGGCAAGTTCTTC. The complete variable domain, with remaining parts taken from reference TRBV13 and TRBJ2-1, reads AAGVIQSPRHLIKEKRETATLKCYPIPRHDTVYWYQQGPGQDPQFLISFYEKMQSDKGSIPDRFSAQQFSDYHSELNMSSLELGDSALYFCASSFTGGKFFGPGTRLTVL.

This chain uses TRBV2 with TRBJ2-2, with 7 bases matching TRBD2. Germline CDR1 and CDR2: SNHLY and FYNNEI. The CDR3 sequence is 14 residues long. The trim removed 8 bases at V and 5 bases at J, leaving 8 bases unmatched. The CDR3 protein is CASVRTSVTGELFF. The CDR3, as DNA: TGTGCCAGCGTTAGGACTAGTGTGACCGGGGAGCTGTTTTTT.

The chain uses TRBV11-2 and TRBJ2-5; maybe TRBD2 (5 bases). Germline values: CDR1 SGHAT, CDR2 FQNNGV. The CDR3 sequence is 14 residues long. Trimming took off 4 bases at V and 5 bases at J, with 14 bases between the two ends. CDR3 loop: CASSSGILGETQYF. For the CDR3, the DNA is TGTGCCAGCAGCTCCGGGATCCTTGGGGAGACCCAGTACTTC.

The rearrangement uses TRBV7-6 and TRBJ2-1, with TRBD2 identical over 16 bases. Germline-derived CDR1 and CDR2 are SGHVS and FNYEAQ. This CDR3 comprises 17 residues. V gave up 6 bases and J gave up 5 bases; unmatched junction bases: 7. In nucleotides, the CDR3 is TGTGCCAGCAGTCCGGGACTAGCGGGGGGGGGTAACAATGAGCAGTTCTTC. It codes for CASSPGLAGGGNNEQFF.

The rearrangement uses TRBV30 and TRBJ2-1; 7 bases align to TRBD2. The V gene end was trimmed by 4 bases and the J gene end by 4 bases; junction bases not matched to a gene: 7. The CDR3 covers 14 residues. CDR1 and CDR2 from the germline V gene are GTSNPN and SVGIG (reference sequence). CDR3 DNA: TGTGCCTGGATACCTAGCGGAAGATACAATGAGCAGTTCTTC. It codes for CAWIPSGRYNEQFF.

This chain connects TRBV7-9 to TRBJ1-2, with D unresolved. V lost 3 bases and J 1 base, leaving 12 bases between the germline ends. This CDR3 region has 15 residues. Per the germline V gene, CDR1 is SEHNR and CDR2 is FQNEAQ (reference sequence). The CDR3: CASSFIAADNYGYTF. The CDR3 region has the DNA TGTGCCAGCAGCTTTATCGCAGCGGATAACTATGGCTACACCTTC.

The V and J genes are TRBV27 and TRBJ2-7, with TRBD1 matching 7 bases. The CDR3 runs to 13 residues. V trimming: 7 bases; J trimming: 5 bases; junction bases outside the gene matches: 8. The germline V gene has CDR1 MNHEY and CDR2 SMNVEV (reference sequence). This CDR3 reads CASIPTGSDEQYF. DNA of the CDR3: TGTGCCAGCATCCCGACAGGGAGCGACGAGCAGTACTTC.

This chain joins TRBV30 and TRBJ1-5; a possible D gene is TRBD1 (6 bases). Trimming pared 5 bases from V and 0 bases from J, leaving 11 bases between. The CDR3 has 14 amino acids. Germline values: CDR1 GTSNPN, CDR2 SVGIG (reference sequence). This chain's CDR3 is CAWGTLNSNQPQHF. The CDR3 bases are TGTGCCTGGGGGACATTAAATAGCAATCAGCCCCAGCATTTT.

The rearrangement uses TRBV5-1 and TRBJ2-3; 8 bases align to TRBD1. There are 14 residues in the CDR3. Per the germline V gene, CDR1 is SGHRS and CDR2 is YFSETQ. With V trimmed by 0 bases and J by 5 bases, 2 bases remained unmatched. The chain's CDR3 is CASSLGTGLDTQYF. Written as DNA, the CDR3 is TGCGCCAGCAGCTTGGGGACAGGGTTAGATACGCAGTATTTT.

The chain has TRBV4-1 and TRBJ2-7, with 9 bases lining up with TRBD2. The CDR3 covers 18 residues. Germline V gives CDR1 MGHRA, CDR2 YSYEKL. The J segment lost 3 bases and the V segment lost 4 bases, leaving 16 bases of the junction unmatched. CDR3 residues: CASSPGSSLTSGVYEQYF. In DNA form, the CDR3 reads TGCGCCAGCAGCCCCGGGTCCTCCTTGACTAGCGGAGTCTACGAGCAGTACTTC.

This chain connects TRBV29-1 to TRBJ1-1; 7 nucleotides agree with TRBD1. Trimming removed 6 bases from V and 2 bases from J; junction bases left unmatched: 3. Germline lookup yields CDR1 SQVTM and CDR2 ANQGSEA. The CDR3 has 12 residues. This CDR3 reads CSVRGGNTEAFF. For the CDR3, the DNA is TGCAGCGTCAGGGGGGGCAACACTGAAGCTTTCTTT. The full variable domain, its missing parts supplied by reference TRBV29-1 and TRBJ1-1, is SAVISQKPSRDICQRGTSLTIQCQVDSQVTMMFWYRQQPGQSLTLIATANQGSEATYESGFVIDKFPISRPNLTFSTLTVSNMSPEDSSIYLCSVRGGNTEAFFGQGTRLTVV.

This rearrangement joins TRBV7-9 to TRBJ1-1; D gene ambiguous. CDR3 length equals 13 residues. CDR1 and CDR2 from the germline V gene are SEHNR and FQNEAQ (reference sequence). Trimming removed 4 bases at V and 1 base at J, with 7 bases between. The CDR3 region is CASSYGGNTEAFF. For the CDR3, the DNA is TGTGCCAGCAGCTATGGAGGGAACACTGAAGCTTTCTTT.

This chain joins TRBV28 and TRBJ2-7; D ambiguous. Germline-derived CDR1 and CDR2 are MDHEN and SYDVKM. This CDR3 spans 16 amino acids. V shed 1 base and J shed 0 bases, with 13 bases lying between them. CDR3 nucleotides: TGTGCCAGCAGTTTATCGCCAGACATACCCTCCTACGAGCAGTACTTC. Translated, it gives CASSLSPDIPSYEQYF.

The rearrangement links TRBV6-6 to TRBJ1-1; D might be TRBD1 (6 bases). The V end lost 6 bases, the J end lost 5 bases, and 16 bases lay between the germline ends. The CDR3 loop spans 14 amino acids. Looked up from germline, CDR1 is MNHNY and CDR2 is SVGAGI (reference sequence). CDR3 coding DNA: TGTGCCAGCAGCCGTACTCGCCAGGGGACTGAAGCTTTCTTT. Its protein is CASSRTRQGTEAFF.

V and J are TRBV2 and TRBJ1-5, with D maybe TRBD1 (5 bases). Germline loops: CDR1 SNHLY, CDR2 FYNNEI. The V end lost 5 bases, the J end lost 5 bases, and 16 bases lay between the germline ends. The CDR3 is 15 amino acids. This chain's CDR3 is CASSREGSGDQPQHF. CDR3 DNA sequence: TGTGCCAGCAGTCGAGAGGGGTCCGGGGATCAGCCCCAGCATTTT.

V is TRBV6-1 and J is TRBJ1-1; 7 bases align to TRBD1. The CDR3 contains 12 residues. Germline V CDR1 and CDR2: MNHNS, SASEGT. V lost 4 bases, J lost 4 bases, and 0 bases stayed unmatched. The CDR3 DNA reads as TGTGCCAGCAGTGGGGACAGCACTGAAGCTTTCTTT. Translating it yields CASSGDSTEAFF.

The rearrangement uses TRBV9 and TRBJ1-2; 8 bases agree with TRBD1. From germline, CDR1 is SGDLS and CDR2 YYNGEE. V was clipped by 0 bases and J by 4 bases; unmatched bases: 2. The CDR3 length is 14 residues. The CDR3 spells CASSVAGQGYGYTF. The DNA for the CDR3 is TGTGCCAGCAGCGTAGCTGGACAGGGCTATGGCTACACCTTC.

This clone was counted a single time. The V call is TRBV20-1, the J call TRBJ2-2; D call uncertain. V gave up 2 bases and J gave up 2 bases, with 0 bases separating them. Germline V gene sequence: CDR1 DFQATT, CDR2 SNEGSKA (reference sequence). The CDR3 runs to 11 residues. CDR3: CSARNTGELFF. The CDR3 region has the DNA TGCAGTGCTAGAAACACCGGGGAGCTGTTTTTT.

The chain carries TRBV5-1 and TRBJ2-5; weak D call: TRBD1 (6 bases). Germline V gene sequence: CDR1 SGHRS, CDR2 YFSETQ. The CDR3 has 16 residues. V was pared by 1 base and J by 1 base, with 14 bases between. The CDR3 sequence: CASSLSGQPGQETQYF. The CDR3 coding sequence is TGCGCCAGCAGCTTGTCCGGACAGCCGGGCCAAGAGACCCAGTACTTC. The variable domain in full, completed from reference TRBV5-1 and TRBJ2-5, reads KAGVTQTPRYLIKTRGQQVTLSCSPISGHRSVSWYQQTPGQGLQFLFEYFSETQRNKGNFPGRFSGRQFSNSRSEMNVSTLELGDSALYLCASSLSGQPGQETQYFGPGTRLLVL.

V and J are TRBV7-8 and TRBJ2-7, with a possible D match to TRBD1 (6 bases). Germline CDR1 SGHVS, CDR2 FQNEAQ. The CDR3 consists of 14 residues. V was shortened by 7 bases and J by 3 bases, with 16 bases between the two germline ends. CDR3 DNA: TGTGCCAGCAACGAACAGGGCGTCGTCTACGAGCAGTACTTC. This encodes CASNEQGVVYEQYF.

This sequence joins TRBV5-1 and TRBJ2-7; 11 bases agree with TRBD2. V trimming: 3 bases; J trimming: 6 bases; junction bases outside the gene matches: 11. The CDR3 spans 16 residues. In germline, CDR1 is SGHRS, CDR2 YFSETQ. CDR3 in DNA: TGCGCCAGCAGCTCTTCCACGGGACTAGCGGCCCCCGAGCAGTACTTC. The encoded protein is CASSSSTGLAAPEQYF.

The chain has TRBV28 and TRBJ1-5, with unresolved D. Looked up from germline, CDR1 is MDHEN and CDR2 is SYDVKM. CDR3 length equals 14 residues. Trimming pared 4 bases from V and 7 bases from J, leaving 14 bases between. The CDR3 DNA reads as TGTGCCAGCAGTTCCGCTATCACCGGCCAGCCCCAGCATTTT. It yields the protein CASSSAITGQPQHF.

The V and J genes are TRBV7-9 and TRBJ2-2; a possible D gene is TRBD2 (5 bases). CDR1 is SEHNR and CDR2 is FQNEAQ in the germline V gene (reference sequence). The CDR3 covers 15 residues. The V end lost 0 bases, the J end lost 4 bases, and 9 bases lay between the germline ends. The CDR3 region has the DNA TGTGCCAGCAGCTTAGCTGAGGGATTCACCGGGGAGCTGTTTTTT. This sequence encodes CASSLAEGFTGELFF.